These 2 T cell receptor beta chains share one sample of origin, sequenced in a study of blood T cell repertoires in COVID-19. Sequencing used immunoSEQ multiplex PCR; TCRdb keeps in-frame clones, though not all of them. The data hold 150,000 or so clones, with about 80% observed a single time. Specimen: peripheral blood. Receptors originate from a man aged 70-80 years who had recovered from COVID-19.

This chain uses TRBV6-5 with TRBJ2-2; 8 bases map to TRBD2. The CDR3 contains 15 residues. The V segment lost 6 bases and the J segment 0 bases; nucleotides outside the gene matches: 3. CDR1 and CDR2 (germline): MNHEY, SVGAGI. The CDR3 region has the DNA TGTGCCAGCAGACTAGCGGAAACGAACACCGGGGAGCTGTTTTTT. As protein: CASRLAETNTGELFF.

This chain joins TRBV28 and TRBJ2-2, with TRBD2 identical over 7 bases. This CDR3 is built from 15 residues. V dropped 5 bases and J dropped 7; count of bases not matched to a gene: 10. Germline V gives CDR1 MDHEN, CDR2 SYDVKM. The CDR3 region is CASSPRLGRGGELFF. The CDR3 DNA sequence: TGTGCCAGCAGTCCCCGATTGGGGAGGGGCGGGGAGCTGTTTTTT.